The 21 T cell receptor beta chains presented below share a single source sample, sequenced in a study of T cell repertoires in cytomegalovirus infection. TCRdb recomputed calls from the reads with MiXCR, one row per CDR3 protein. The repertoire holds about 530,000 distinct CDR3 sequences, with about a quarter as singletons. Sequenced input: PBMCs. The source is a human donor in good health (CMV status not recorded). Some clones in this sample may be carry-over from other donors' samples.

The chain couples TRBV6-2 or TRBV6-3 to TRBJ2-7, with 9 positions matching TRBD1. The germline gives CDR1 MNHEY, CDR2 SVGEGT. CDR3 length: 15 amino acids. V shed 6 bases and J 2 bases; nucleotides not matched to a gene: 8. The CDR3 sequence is CASRTDRGGTYEQYF. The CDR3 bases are TGTGCCAGCAGAACGGACAGGGGCGGGACCTACGAGCAGTACTTC.

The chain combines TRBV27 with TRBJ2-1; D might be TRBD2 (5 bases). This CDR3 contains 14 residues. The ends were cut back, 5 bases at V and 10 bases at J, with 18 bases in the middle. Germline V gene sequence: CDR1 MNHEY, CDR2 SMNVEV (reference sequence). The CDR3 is CASSILASVEEQFF. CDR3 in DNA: TGTGCCAGCAGTATTCTAGCCAGTGTTGAGGAGCAGTTCTTC.

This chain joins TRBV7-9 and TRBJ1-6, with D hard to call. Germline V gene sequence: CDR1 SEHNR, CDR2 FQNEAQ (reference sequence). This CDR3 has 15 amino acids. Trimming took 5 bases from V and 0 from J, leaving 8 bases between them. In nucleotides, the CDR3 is TGTGCCAGCAGCCGAGGGAGCTCCTATAATTCACCCCTCCACTTT. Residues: CASSRGSSYNSPLHF.

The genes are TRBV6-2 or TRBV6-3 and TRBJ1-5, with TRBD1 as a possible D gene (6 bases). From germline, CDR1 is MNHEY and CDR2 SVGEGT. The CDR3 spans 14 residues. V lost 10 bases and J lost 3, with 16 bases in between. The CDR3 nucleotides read TGTGCCACTTTGGACAGCGTGATCAATCAGCCCCAGCATTTT. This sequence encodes CATLDSVINQPQHF.

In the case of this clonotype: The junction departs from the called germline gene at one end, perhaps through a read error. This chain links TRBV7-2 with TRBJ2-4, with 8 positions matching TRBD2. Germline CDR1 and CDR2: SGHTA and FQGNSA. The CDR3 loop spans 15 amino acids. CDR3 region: CASTWRAGAKNIQHF. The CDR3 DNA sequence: TGTGCCAGCACCTGGAGAGCGGGAGCCAAAAACATTCAGCACTTC.

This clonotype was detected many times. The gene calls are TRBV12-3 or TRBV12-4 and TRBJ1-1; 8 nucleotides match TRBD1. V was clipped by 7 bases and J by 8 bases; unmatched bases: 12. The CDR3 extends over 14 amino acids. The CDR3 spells CASTTGAGYSEAFF. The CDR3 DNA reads TGTGCCAGCACGACAGGGGCTGGATATAGCGAAGCTTTCTTT.

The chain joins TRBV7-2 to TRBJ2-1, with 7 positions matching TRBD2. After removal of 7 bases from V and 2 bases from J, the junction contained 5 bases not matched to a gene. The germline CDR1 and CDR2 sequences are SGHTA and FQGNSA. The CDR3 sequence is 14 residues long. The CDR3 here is CASTGGGAYNEQFF. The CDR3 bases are TGTGCCAGCACGGGAGGCGGGGCCTACAATGAGCAGTTCTTC.

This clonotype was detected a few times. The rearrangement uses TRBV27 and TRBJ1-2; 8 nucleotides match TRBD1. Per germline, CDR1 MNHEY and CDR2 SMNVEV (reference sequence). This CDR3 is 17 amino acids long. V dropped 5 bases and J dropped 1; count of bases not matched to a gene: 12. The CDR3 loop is CASSPRQGILNNYGYTF. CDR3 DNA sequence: TGTGCCAGCAGTCCCCGACAGGGGATATTGAATAACTATGGCTACACCTTC.

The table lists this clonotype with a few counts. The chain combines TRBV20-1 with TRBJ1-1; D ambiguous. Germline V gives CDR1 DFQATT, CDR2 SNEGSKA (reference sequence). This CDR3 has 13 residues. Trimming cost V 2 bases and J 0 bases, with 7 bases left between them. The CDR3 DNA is TGCAGTGCTAGAACAGAACTGAACACTGAAGCTTTCTTT. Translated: CSARTELNTEAFF.

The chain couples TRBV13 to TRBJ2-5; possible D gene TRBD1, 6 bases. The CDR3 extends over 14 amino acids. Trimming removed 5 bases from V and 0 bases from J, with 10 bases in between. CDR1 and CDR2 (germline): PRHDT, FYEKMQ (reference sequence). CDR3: CASSPRDNQETQYF. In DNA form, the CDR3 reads TGTGCCAGCAGCCCCCGGGACAACCAAGAGACCCAGTACTTC.

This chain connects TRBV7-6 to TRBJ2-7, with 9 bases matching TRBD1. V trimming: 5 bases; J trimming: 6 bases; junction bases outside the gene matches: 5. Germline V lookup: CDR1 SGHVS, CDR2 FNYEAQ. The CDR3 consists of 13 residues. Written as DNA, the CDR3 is TGTGCCAGCAGCCCGTTGACAGGGGGCGAGCAGTACGTC. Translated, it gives CASSPLTGGEQYV.

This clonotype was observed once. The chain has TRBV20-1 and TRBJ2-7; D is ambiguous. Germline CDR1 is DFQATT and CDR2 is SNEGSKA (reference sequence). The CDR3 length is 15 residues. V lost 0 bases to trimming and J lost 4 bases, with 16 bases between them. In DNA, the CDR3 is TGCAGTGCTAGAGAAGTCCCGAGCCCTCTTTACGAGCAGTACTTC. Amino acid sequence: CSAREVPSPLYEQYF.

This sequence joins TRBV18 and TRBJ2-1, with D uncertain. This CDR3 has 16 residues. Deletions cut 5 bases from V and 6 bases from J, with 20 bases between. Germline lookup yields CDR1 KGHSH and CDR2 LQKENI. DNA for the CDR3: TGTGCCAGCTCAGTCGTCTCCCGGCGTACCACCAATGAGCAGTTCTTC. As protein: CASSVVSRRTTNEQFF.

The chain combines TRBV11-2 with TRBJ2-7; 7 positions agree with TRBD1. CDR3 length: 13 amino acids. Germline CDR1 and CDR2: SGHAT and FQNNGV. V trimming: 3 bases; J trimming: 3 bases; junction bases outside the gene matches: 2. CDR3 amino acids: CASSFGQVYEQYV. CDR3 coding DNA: TGTGCCAGCAGCTTCGGACAGGTCTACGAGCAGTACGTC.

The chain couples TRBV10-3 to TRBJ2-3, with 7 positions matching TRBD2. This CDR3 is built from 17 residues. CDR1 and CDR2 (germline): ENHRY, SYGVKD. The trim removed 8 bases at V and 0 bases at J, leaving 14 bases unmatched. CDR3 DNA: TGTGCCATCCGGGGAGGGGAGCTCCAGGGAAGCACAGATACGCAGTATTTT. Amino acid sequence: CAIRGGELQGSTDTQYF.

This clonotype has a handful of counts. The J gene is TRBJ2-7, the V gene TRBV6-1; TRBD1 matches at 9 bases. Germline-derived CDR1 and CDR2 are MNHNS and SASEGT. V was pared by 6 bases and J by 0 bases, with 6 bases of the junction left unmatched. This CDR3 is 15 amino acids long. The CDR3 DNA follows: TGTGCCAGCAGCTCCGGGACAGGGAGCTCCTACGAGCAGTACGTC. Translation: CASSSGTGSSYEQYV.

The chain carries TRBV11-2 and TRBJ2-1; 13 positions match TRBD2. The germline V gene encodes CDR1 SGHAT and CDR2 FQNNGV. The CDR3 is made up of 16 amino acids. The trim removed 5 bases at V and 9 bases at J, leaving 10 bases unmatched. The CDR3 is CASSRSRTSGSSEQFF. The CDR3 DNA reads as TGTGCCAGCAGCCGGTCGCGGACTAGCGGGAGTTCTGAGCAGTTCTTC.

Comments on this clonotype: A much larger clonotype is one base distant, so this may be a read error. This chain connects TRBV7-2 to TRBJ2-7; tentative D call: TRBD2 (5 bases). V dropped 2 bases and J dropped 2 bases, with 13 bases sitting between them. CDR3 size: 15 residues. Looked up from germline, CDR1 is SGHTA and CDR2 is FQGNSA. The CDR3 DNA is TGTGCCAGCAGCTTAACCTCGCGGGCTACCTACGAGCAGTACTTC. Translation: CASSLTSRATYEQYF.

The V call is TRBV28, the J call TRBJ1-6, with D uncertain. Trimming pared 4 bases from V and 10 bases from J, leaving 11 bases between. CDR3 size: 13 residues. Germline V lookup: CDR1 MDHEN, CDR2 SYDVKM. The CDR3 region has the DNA TGTGCCAGCAGTTACACCGGTGGCTCACCCCTCCACTTT. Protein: CASSYTGGSPLHF.

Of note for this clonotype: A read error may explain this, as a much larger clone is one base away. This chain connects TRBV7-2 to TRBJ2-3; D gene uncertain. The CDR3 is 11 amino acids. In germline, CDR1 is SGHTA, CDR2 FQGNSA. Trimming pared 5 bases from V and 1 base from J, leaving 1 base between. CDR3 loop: CTSSRTDTQYF. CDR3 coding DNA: TGTACCAGCAGCCGCACAGATACGCAGTATTTT.

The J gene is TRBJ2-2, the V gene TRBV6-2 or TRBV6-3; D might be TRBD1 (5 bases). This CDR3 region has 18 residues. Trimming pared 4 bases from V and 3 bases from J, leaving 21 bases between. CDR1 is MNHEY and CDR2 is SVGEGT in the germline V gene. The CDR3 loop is CASSSLWMLAGHTGELFF. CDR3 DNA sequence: TGTGCCAGCAGTTCTCTTTGGATGTTGGCAGGGCACACCGGGGAGCTGTTTTTT.